One and the same sample provided the 14 T cell receptor beta chains below, sequenced in a study of spatial heterogeneity in lung cancer. Each CDR3 protein is one row after TCRdb ran MiXCR on the 5' RACE reads. This table holds around 12,000 distinct CDR3 sequences, approximately 15% found once. Sample time point: sample taken at primary tumor resection. Sequencing was performed on whole RNA extracted from tumor and nontumor lung tissue, or from frozen PBMC, and the material was left unsorted. Here the sequenced sample was PBMCs, taken at surgery. These receptor sequences come from a male donor with early-stage non-small cell lung cancer.

The table lists this clonotype with a few counts. V is TRBV28 and J is TRBJ2-1; 9 nucleotides line up with TRBD2. The CDR3 runs to 13 residues. V lost 11 bases, J lost 3 bases, and 5 bases stayed unmatched. Germline loops: CDR1 MDHEN, CDR2 SYDVKM. CDR3 DNA: TGTGCCGCGCGGGGGGGATTCTACAATGAGCAGTTCTTC. This sequence encodes CAARGGFYNEQFF. Based on the CDR3 plus reference TRBV28 and TRBJ2-1, the full variable domain is DVKVTQSSRYLVKRTGEKVFLECVQDMDHENMFWYRQDPGLGLRLIYFSYDVKMKEKGDIPEGYSVSREKKERFSLILESASTNQTSMYLCAARGGFYNEQFFGPGTRLTVL.

The rearrangement links TRBV11-3 to TRBJ2-3, with unresolved D. Trimming removed 2 bases at V and 4 bases at J, with 4 bases between. CDR1 and CDR2 from the germline V gene are SGHNT and YENEEA. This CDR3 is 12 amino acids long. This CDR3 reads CASSLRPDTQYF. CDR3 nucleotide sequence: TGTGCCAGCAGCTTACGCCCAGATACGCAGTATTTT.

The chain has TRBV14 and TRBJ2-3; D gene uncertain. This CDR3 has 14 residues. Trimming took off 0 bases at V and 5 bases at J, with 9 bases between the two ends. Germline V gene sequence: CDR1 SGHDN, CDR2 FVKESK. In DNA form, the CDR3 reads TGTGCCAGCAGCCAAGATCTTGTGGAAGATACGCAGTATTTT. Its protein is CASSQDLVEDTQYF.

The chain is built from TRBV18 and TRBJ2-3; weak D call: TRBD1 (5 bases). Trimming left V 3 bases short and J 0 bases short, with 7 bases between. The CDR3 consists of 14 residues. The V gene's germline CDR1 is KGHSH and CDR2 LQKENI. The CDR3 protein is CASSPRQSTDTQYF. DNA of the CDR3: TGTGCCAGCTCACCCAGACAGAGCACAGATACGCAGTATTTT.

This clonotype has a handful of counts. The chain employs TRBV18 and TRBJ2-7, with D perhaps TRBD2 (5 bases). V shed 3 bases and J shed 2 bases, with 17 bases lying between them. Germline values: CDR1 KGHSH, CDR2 LQKENI. The CDR3 is 16 amino acids. CDR3 in amino acids: CASSPGLRRYTYEQYF. As DNA, the CDR3 is TGTGCCAGCTCACCCGGACTCCGCCGCTATACCTACGAGCAGTACTTC.

This clonotype was seen only a few times. The J gene is TRBJ1-5, the V gene TRBV12-2. TRBV12-2 is a pseudogene. The CDR3 has 20 residues. The CDR3 DNA reads TGTGCAAGTCGCTTCCAAGCGGGCGGGTCCCCCCACGATAGCAATCAGCCCCAGCATTTT. As protein: CASRFQAGGSPHDSNQPQHF.

This clonotype was recorded many times. The chain is built from TRBV27 and TRBJ2-3, with 7 bases fitting TRBD2. This CDR3 is built from 15 residues. V lost 2 bases and J lost 1; bases outside the gene matches: 3. The germline CDR1 and CDR2 sequences are MNHEY and SMNVEV (reference sequence). CDR3 sequence: CASSLASGGTDTQYF. CDR3 DNA sequence: TGTGCCAGCAGTTTAGCTAGCGGAGGCACAGATACGCAGTATTTT.

In its sample, this clonotype ranks as medium-sized (0.01 to 0.1%). The J gene is TRBJ2-2, the V gene TRBV28; TRBD2 agrees at 13 bases. The ends lost 5 bases at V and 6 bases at J; junction bases unmatched: 3. Germline V gene data show CDR1 as MDHEN and CDR2 as SYDVKM. This CDR3 spans 15 amino acids. The CDR3, as DNA: TGTGCCAGCAGTCAACTAGCGGGAGGGCCCGGGGAGCTGTTTTTT. This encodes CASSQLAGGPGELFF.

The chain links TRBV28 to TRBJ2-7; D not certain. This CDR3 comprises 13 residues. Per the germline V gene, CDR1 is MDHEN and CDR2 is SYDVKM. V was trimmed by 7 bases and J by 4 bases, leaving 14 bases between them. CDR3 residues: CASTKAMNYEQYF. The DNA for the CDR3 is TGTGCCAGCACGAAGGCGATGAATTACGAGCAGTACTTC.

Only a few counts were recorded for this clonotype. The junction departs from germline at one end; a sequencing error may be responsible. V usage is TRBV18 and J usage is TRBJ1-1; D is unclear. Germline-derived CDR1 and CDR2 are KGHSH and LQKENI. The CDR3 is 13 residues long. The CDR3 region is CASSRTDNTEALF. CDR3 DNA: TGTGCCAGCTCGCGGACGGATAACACTGAAGCTCTCTTT.

The chain employs TRBV7-2 and TRBJ2-1; D ambiguous. V lost 3 bases to trimming and J lost 5 bases, with 11 bases between them. The germline V gene has CDR1 SGHTA and CDR2 FQGNSA. The CDR3 contains 14 residues. The CDR3 DNA follows: TGTGCCAGCAGCTTTGCCAGTCATAACAATGAGCAGTTCTTC. It codes for CASSFASHNNEQFF.

The chain joins TRBV20-1 to TRBJ2-1, with D maybe TRBD2 (5 bases). Trimming stripped 4 bases from V and 2 bases from J, with 24 bases between. This CDR3 has 18 amino acids. CDR1 DFQATT and CDR2 SNEGSKA come from the germline V gene (reference sequence). CDR3 protein: CSAKPDPGKEVPYNEQFF. DNA of the CDR3: TGCAGTGCTAAACCAGATCCCGGGAAAGAGGTCCCCTACAATGAGCAGTTCTTC.

This clonotype has at least ten counts. The J gene is TRBJ1-3, the V gene TRBV12-3 or TRBV12-4; no clear D. Deletions cut 2 bases from V and 2 bases from J, with 7 bases between. There are 14 residues in the CDR3. The CDR3 protein is CASSLMTAGNTIYF. As DNA, the CDR3 is TGTGCCAGCAGTTTAATGACGGCTGGAAACACCATATATTTT.

In its sample, this clonotype was seen a few times. The rearrangement joins TRBV28 to TRBJ1-1; tentatively, D is TRBD1 (5 bases). Per the germline V gene, CDR1 is MDHEN and CDR2 is SYDVKM. This CDR3 has 15 residues. V lost 5 bases to trimming and J lost 1 base, with 14 bases between them. The CDR3 region is CASSPPFQGNTEAFF. Here the CDR3 DNA reads TGTGCCAGCAGTCCGCCTTTCCAGGGGAACACTGAAGCTTTCTTT.